This TCR beta chain is from a study of T cells in narcolepsy. The study's findings and limits: Autoreactive clonotypes reportedly recurred in blood of same and different patients, not controls.

Repertoires were generated with immunoSEQ multiplex PCR, while TCRdb's copy carries only in-frame clones and drops some. Among tens of thousands of clones listed, about 92% were seen once. Looked up from germline, CDR1 is MDHEN and CDR2 is SYDVKM. The ends lost 4 bases at V and 2 bases at J; junction bases unmatched: 7. This CDR3 region has 15 residues. Details on this clone: Its antigen is still unknown.

The chain is built from TRBV28 and TRBJ1-2; 7 bases align to TRBD1. The sequence was collected from a human donor with narcolepsy. Source material: CD45RA- memory CD4+ T cells from PBMCs. The CDR3 protein is CASSYLRGWNYGYTF. In nucleotides, the CDR3 is TGTGCCAGCAGTTACCTCAGGGGGTGGAACTATGGCTACACCTTC.